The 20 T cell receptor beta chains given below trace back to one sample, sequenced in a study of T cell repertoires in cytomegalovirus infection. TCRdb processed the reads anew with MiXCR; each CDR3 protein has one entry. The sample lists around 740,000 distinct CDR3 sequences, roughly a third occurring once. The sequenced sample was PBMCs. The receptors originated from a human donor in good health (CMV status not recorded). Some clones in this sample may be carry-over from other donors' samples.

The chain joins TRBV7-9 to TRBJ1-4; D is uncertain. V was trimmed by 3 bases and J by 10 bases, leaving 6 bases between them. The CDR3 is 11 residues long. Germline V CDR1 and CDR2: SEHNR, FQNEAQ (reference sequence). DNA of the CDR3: TGTGCCAGCAGCTTGATTGGAAAACTGTTTTTT. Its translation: CASSLIGKLFF.

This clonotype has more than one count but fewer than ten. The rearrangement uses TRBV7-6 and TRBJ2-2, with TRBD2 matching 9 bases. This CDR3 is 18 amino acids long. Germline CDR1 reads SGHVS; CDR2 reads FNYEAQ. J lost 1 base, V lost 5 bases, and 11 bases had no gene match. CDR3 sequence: CASSPRRLAGMNTGELFF. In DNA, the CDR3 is TGTGCCAGCAGCCCGCGGCGCCTAGCGGGGATGAACACCGGGGAGCTGTTTTTT.

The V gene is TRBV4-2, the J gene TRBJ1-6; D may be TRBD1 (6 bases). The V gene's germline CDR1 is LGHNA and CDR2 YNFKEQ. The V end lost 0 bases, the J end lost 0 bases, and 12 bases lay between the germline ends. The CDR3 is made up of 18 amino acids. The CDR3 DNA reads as TGTGCCAGCAGCCAAGAAACAGGGATTAGCTCCTATAATTCACCCCTCCACTTT. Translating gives CASSQETGISSYNSPLHF.

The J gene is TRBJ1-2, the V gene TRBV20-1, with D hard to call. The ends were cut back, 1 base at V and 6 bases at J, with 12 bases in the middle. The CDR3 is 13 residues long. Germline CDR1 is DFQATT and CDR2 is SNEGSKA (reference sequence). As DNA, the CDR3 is TGCAGTGCTAGAGGTCGGTTCCGGGATGGCTACACCTTC. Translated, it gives CSARGRFRDGYTF.

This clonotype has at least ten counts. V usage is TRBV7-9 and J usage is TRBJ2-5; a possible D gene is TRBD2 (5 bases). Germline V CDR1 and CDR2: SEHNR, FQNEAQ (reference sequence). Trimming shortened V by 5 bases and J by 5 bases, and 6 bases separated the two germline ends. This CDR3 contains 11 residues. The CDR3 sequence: CASSPGETQYF. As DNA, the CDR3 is TGTGCCAGCAGCCCGGGGGAGACCCAGTACTTC.

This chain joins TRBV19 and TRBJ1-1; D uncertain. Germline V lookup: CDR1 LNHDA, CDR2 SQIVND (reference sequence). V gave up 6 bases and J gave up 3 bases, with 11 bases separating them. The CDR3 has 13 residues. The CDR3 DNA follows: TGTGCCAGTAGCATTCTCTACGACACTGAAGCTTTCTTT. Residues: CASSILYDTEAFF.

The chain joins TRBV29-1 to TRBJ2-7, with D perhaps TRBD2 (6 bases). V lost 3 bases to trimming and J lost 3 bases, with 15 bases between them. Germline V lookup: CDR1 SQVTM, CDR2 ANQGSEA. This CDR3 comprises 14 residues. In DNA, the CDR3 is TGCAGCGTTGACGGGGGAAAGGGTGGCTACGAGCAGTACTTC. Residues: CSVDGGKGGYEQYF.

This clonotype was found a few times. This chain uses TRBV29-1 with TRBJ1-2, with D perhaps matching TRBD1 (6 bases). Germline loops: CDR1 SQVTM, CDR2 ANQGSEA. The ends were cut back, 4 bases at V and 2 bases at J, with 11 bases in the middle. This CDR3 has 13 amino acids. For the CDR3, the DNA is TGCAGCGTTGGCTTCCAGGGGAACTATGGCTACACCTTC. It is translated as CSVGFQGNYGYTF.

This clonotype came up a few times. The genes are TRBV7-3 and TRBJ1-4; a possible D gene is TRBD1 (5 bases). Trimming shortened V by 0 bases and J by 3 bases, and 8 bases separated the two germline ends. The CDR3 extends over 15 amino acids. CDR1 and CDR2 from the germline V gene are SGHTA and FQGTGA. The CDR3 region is CASSLTGTANEKLFF. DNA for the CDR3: TGTGCCAGCAGCTTAACAGGGACGGCTAATGAAAAACTGTTTTTT.

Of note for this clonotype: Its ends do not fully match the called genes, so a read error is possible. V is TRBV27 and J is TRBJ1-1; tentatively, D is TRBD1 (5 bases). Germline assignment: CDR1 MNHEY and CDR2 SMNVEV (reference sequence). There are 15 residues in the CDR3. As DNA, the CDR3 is TGTGCCAGCAGGGATTACGACAGCGGGAACCCTGAAGCTTTCTTT. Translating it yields CASRDYDSGNPEAFF.

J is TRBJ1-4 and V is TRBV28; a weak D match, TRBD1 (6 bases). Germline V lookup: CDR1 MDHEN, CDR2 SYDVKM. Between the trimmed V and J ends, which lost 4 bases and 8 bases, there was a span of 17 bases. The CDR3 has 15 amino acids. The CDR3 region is CASSSPTRGREKLFF. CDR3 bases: TGTGCCAGCAGTTCTCCGACCAGGGGAAGGGAAAAACTGTTTTTT.

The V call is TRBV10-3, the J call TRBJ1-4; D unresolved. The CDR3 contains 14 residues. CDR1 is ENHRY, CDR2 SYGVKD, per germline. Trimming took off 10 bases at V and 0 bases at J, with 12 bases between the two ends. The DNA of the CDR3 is TGTGCCACCCGAGGACGGTCAACTAATGAAAAACTGTTTTTT. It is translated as CATRGRSTNEKLFF.

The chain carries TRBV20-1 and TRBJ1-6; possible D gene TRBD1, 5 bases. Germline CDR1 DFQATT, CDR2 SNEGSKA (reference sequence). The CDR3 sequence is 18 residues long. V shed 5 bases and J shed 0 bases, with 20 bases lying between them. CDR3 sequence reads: CSAPPRVSGGSYNSPLHF. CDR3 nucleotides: TGCAGTGCTCCTCCTCGGGTCTCCGGGGGCTCCTATAATTCACCCCTCCACTTT.

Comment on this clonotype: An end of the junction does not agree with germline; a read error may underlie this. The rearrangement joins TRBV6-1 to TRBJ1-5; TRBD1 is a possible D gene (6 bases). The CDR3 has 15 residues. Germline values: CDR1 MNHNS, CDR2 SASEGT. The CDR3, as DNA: TGTGCCTGCAGTACACAGGGAGAGAGGAATCAGCCCCAGCATTTT. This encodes CACSTQGERNQPQHF.

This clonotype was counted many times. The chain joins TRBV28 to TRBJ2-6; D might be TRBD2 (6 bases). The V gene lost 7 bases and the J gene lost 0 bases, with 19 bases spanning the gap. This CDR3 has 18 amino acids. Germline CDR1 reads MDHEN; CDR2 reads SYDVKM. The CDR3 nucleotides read TGTGCCAGCATGGCAGCGGGCAGGGCGATCTCTGGGGCCAACGTCCTGACTTTC. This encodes CASMAAGRAISGANVLTF.

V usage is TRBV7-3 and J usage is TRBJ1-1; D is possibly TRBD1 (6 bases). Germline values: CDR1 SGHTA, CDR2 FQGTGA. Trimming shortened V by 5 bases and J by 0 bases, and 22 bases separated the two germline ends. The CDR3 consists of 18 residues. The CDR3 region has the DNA TGTGCCAGCAGCCTAAAAGGGGGTCGCGAGGGCTTGAACACTGAAGCTTTCTTT. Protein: CASSLKGGREGLNTEAFF.

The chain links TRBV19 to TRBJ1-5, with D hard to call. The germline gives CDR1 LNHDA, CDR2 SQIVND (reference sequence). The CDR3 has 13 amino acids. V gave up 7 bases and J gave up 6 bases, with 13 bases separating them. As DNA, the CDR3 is TGTGCCAGTACAGCGGGCAGGATTCAGCCCCAGCATTTT. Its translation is CASTAGRIQPQHF.

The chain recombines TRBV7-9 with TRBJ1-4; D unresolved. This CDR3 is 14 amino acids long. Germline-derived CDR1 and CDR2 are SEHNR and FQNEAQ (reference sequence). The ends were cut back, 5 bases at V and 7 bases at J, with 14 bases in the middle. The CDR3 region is CASSKTEEIEKLFF. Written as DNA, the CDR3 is TGTGCCAGCAGCAAAACTGAGGAAATTGAAAAACTGTTTTTT.

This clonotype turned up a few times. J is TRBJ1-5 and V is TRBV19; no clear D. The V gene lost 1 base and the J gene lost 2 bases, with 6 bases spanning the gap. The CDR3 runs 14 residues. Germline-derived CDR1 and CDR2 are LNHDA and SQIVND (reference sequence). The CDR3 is CASSIVLGNQPQHF. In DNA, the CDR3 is TGTGCCAGTAGTATAGTCCTGGGCAATCAGCCCCAGCATTTT. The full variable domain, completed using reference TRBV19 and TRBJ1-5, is DGGITQSPKYLFRKEGQNVTLSCEQNLNHDAMYWYRQDPGQGLRLIYYSQIVNDFQKGDIAEGYSVSREKKESFPLTVTSAQKNPTAFYLCASSIVLGNQPQHFGDGTRLSIL.

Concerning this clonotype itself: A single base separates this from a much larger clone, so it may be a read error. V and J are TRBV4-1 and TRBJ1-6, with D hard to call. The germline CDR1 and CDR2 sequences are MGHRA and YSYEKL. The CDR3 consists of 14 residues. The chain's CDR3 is CASSQDKANSPLRF. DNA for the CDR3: TGCGCCAGCAGCCAAGATAAGGCTAATTCACCCCTCCGCTTT.